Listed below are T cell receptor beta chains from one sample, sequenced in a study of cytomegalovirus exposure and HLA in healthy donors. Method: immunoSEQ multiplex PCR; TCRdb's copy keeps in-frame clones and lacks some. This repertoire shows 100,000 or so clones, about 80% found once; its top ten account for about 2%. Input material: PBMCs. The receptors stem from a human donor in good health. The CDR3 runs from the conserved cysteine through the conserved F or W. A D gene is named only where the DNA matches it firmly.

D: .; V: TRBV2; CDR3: CASRVQGIGSPLHF
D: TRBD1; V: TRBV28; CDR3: CASRWGLGTGNEKLFF
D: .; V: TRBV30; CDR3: CAWGRSYEQYF
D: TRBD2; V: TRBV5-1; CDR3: CASSLRSGQRGPLGTGELFF
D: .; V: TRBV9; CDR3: CASSVVPGGRGRGTGELFF
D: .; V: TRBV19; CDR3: CASSIGGGPEKLFF
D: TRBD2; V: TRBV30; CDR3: CAWSVGTSAYNEQFF
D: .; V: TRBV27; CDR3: CASSSRYEQYF
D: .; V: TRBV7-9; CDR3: CASSLDRNYEQYF
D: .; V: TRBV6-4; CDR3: CASSEGGNLNTEAFF
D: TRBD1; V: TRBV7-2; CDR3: CASSTRTGSNQPQHF
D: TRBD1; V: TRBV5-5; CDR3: CASKDRVGTEAFF
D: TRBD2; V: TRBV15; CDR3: CATSRPGLAGSEDTQYF
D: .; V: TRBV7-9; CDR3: CASSFDSSYEQYF
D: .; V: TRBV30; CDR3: CAWGSSASGEQYF
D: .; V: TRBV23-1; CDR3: CASSQSGALNNSPLHF
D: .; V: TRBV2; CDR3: CASSDPGEKLLYNEQFF
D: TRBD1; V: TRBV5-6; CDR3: CASSLMGQGVSSYGYTF
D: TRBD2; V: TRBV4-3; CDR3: CASSQAGRARTDTQYF
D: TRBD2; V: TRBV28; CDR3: CASSSPGVAGGTYNEQFF
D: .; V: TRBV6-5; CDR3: CASSYGSSSDTQYF
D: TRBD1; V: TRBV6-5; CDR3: CASSYETGRPQHF
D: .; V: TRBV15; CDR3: CATSRDGSLTIYF
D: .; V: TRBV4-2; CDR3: CASSQLAGPNQPQHF
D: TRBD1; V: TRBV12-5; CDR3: CASCVDRGNTEAFF
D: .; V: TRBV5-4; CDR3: CASSSPSRAPSNEQFF
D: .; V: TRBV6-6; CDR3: CASSYSDGDEKLFF
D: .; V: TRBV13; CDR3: CASSLVARSGEAFF
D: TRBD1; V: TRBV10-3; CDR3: CAITAQGPQGEAFF
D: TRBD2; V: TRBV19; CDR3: CASSVGVAGGTDTQYF
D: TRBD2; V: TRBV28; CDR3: CASRQPSGPYYEQYF
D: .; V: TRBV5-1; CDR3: CASSLAGQGSSPLHF
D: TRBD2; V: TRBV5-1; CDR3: CASSLGEAGGLTDTQYF
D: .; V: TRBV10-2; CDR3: CASTAGLHRIEQFF
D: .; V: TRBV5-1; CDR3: CASSLAGDTYEQYF
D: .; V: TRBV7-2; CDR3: CASSLALAAETQYF
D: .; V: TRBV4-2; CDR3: CASSQDRGGLSSYNSPLHF
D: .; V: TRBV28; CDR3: CASSLTLGYGYTF
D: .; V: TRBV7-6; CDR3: CASSSPATLSRPDTQYF
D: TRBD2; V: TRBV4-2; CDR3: CASSQDQLAGGKQFF
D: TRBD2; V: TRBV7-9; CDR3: CASSLRRLAGGHTGELFF
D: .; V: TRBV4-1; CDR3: CASSQESVVRGYTF
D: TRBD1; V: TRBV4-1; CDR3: CASSPYRGQTSEAFF
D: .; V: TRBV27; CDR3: CASSLYTGYNEQFF
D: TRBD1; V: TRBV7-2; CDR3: CASSTGTGITEAFF
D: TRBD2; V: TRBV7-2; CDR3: CASSLPPSGGETGELFF
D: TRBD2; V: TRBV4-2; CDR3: CASSQDPLAGGRVAQYF
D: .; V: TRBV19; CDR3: CASTIGGRDYGYTF
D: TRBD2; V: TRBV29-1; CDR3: CSVGGLSNTGELFF